This section outlines one TCR beta chain sequence together with its context. Its antigen remains unidentified. The CDR3 end falls 3 residues outside the read, so it is completed with the germline J gene. All donors had a single incident cervical HPV16 infection, not prevalent. This sample is drawn from a study of T cells in women clearing cervical HPV infection. Study information: Cases: HPV16-related CIN3 or worse on histology, a couple of invasive cancers. Findings and caveats of the study: TRBV6-7 abundance was lower in cases than controls (0.11% versus 0.16%).

The CDR3 length is 12 residues. With V trimmed by 5 bases and J by 3 bases, 4 bases remained unmatched. Germline V lookup: CDR1 DFQATT, CDR2 SNEGSKA (reference sequence). Only in-frame clones appear in the TCRdb table, and some are missing; sequencing was by immunoSEQ multiplex PCR. The sample table sets out about 39,000 clones. The chain couples TRBV20-1 to TRBJ2-7, with TRBD2 matching over 7 bases. Sequenced: blood buffy coat. This sequence originates from a woman between 18 and 70 years old with a cervical HPV16 infection that either progressed to CIN3+ or cleared (not recorded which). The CDR3 DNA, read in part, is TGCAGTGCTCCCCGGGGGGACTACGAG. It yields the protein CSAPRGDYE. The full CDR3 is CSAPRGDYEQYF.